This is a list of T cell receptor beta chains from one sample in a study of vaccination and CD4 T cells after COVID-19. One entry per CDR3 protein, called by TCRdb with MiXCR from the PCR reads. The sample holds about 6,600 distinct CDR3 sequences, more than 45% seen once. The antigens these receptors bind are not known. Sequenced: CD4+ T cells from blood, cultured in vitro. The receptors here all came from a human donor in good health. Both conserved end residues are part of each CDR3. The size field is filled for only some rows; it gives once, few, many or a size class.

abundance: -; len: 13; v_gene: TRBV2; j_gene: TRBJ1-5; CDR3aa: CASSDRTYQPQHF
abundance: -; len: 14; v_gene: TRBV18; j_gene: TRBJ1-5; CDR3aa: CASSPGAGNQPQHF
abundance: -; len: 14; v_gene: TRBV19; j_gene: TRBJ1-2; CDR3aa: CASSVIHREDGYTF
abundance: few; len: 12; v_gene: TRBV28; j_gene: TRBJ1-1; CDR3aa: CASSLPGQGAFF
abundance: medium-sized; len: 13; v_gene: TRBV12-5; j_gene: TRBJ2-5; CDR3aa: CASGLRYQETQYF
abundance: -; len: 14; v_gene: TRBV25-1; j_gene: TRBJ1-5; CDR3aa: CASSVGTVHQPQHF
abundance: few; len: 14; v_gene: TRBV7-9; j_gene: TRBJ1-5; CDR3aa: CASSFQGENQPQHF
abundance: few; len: 15; v_gene: TRBV6-1; j_gene: TRBJ2-7; CDR3aa: CASSAQVTSSYEQYF
abundance: -; len: 12; v_gene: TRBV7-6; j_gene: TRBJ2-7; CDR3aa: CASTGGGDEQYF
abundance: few; len: 16; v_gene: TRBV6-1; j_gene: TRBJ2-3; CDR3aa: CASSVWGAGDTDTQYF
abundance: once; len: 16; v_gene: TRBV7-2; j_gene: TRBJ1-3; CDR3aa: CASSLQGGASGNTIYF
abundance: -; len: 15; v_gene: TRBV15; j_gene: TRBJ1-6; CDR3aa: CATSRDSEYNSPLHF
abundance: -; len: 13; v_gene: TRBV7-8; j_gene: TRBJ2-1; CDR3aa: CASRRTAPNEQSF